The 32 T cell receptor beta chains below were found in one sample sequenced in a study of early T cells in non-severe SARS-CoV-2 infection. TCRdb reanalysed the 5' RACE reads using MiXCR and keeps one entry per CDR3 protein. This sample has approximately 73,000 distinct CDR3 sequences; over 10% occur once, and the top ten carry 1.1%. Sequencing was carried out using whole blood. The receptors come from an adult who was a healthcare worker with PCR-confirmed SARS-CoV-2 infection or an uninfected control (not recorded which).

This clonotype was observed a handful of times. This sequence joins TRBV29-1 and TRBJ2-1; unclear D gene. CDR3 length equals 15 residues. Trimming left V 5 bases short and J 3 bases short, with 17 bases between. CDR1 is SQVTM, CDR2 ANQGSEA, per germline. CDR3 sequence reads: CSVRSPAPIYNEQFF. The CDR3 coding sequence is TGCAGCGTTCGCAGTCCGGCACCAATCTACAATGAGCAGTTCTTC.

This chain uses TRBV30 with TRBJ1-1; tentative D call: TRBD1 (5 bases). In germline, CDR1 is GTSNPN, CDR2 SVGIG (reference sequence). CDR3 size: 14 residues. V was pared by 3 bases and J by 1 base, with 12 bases between. In DNA, the CDR3 is TGTGCCTGGAGACCTGGGACGGGGAACACTGAAGCTTTCTTT. Amino acids: CAWRPGTGNTEAFF.

The chain joins TRBV6-5 to TRBJ2-7; D may match TRBD1 or TRBD2 (5 bases each). V was trimmed by 7 bases and J by 2 bases, leaving 9 bases between them. The CDR3 runs to 12 residues. CDR1 is MNHEY, CDR2 SVGAGI, per germline. CDR3: CASMGETYEQYF. DNA for the CDR3: TGTGCCAGCATGGGGGAGACCTACGAGCAGTACTTC.

The V call is TRBV27, the J call TRBJ1-5; 9 bases align to TRBD1. This CDR3 is built from 15 residues. The ends lost 5 bases at V and 3 bases at J; junction bases unmatched: 5. CDR1 is MNHEY and CDR2 is SMNVEV in the germline V gene (reference sequence). The CDR3 coding sequence is TGTGCCAGCAGTCGGACAGGGGCACCCAATCAGCCCCAGCATTTT. Translating gives CASSRTGAPNQPQHF.

This sequence joins TRBV6-2 or TRBV6-3 and TRBJ2-3, with D maybe TRBD2 (6 bases). The CDR3 totals 15 residues. The V end lost 4 bases, the J end lost 3 bases, and 14 bases lay between the germline ends. Germline-derived CDR1 and CDR2 are MNHEY and SVGEGT. CDR3 coding DNA: TGTGCCAGCAGTTTTGGGGCAGGGAGGACAGATACGCAGTATTTT. It codes for CASSFGAGRTDTQYF.

The J gene is TRBJ2-3, the V gene TRBV28; 7 bases align to TRBD1. Losses at the gene ends were 7 bases for V and 2 bases for J; bases not matched to a gene: 6. The CDR3 totals 14 residues. CDR1 is MDHEN and CDR2 is SYDVKM in the germline V gene. CDR3 in DNA: TGTGCCAGCAAGACACAGGGGCACACAGATACGCAGTATTTT. Translating it yields CASKTQGHTDTQYF.

This clonotype occurred a few times. The rearrangement uses TRBV12-3 or TRBV12-4 and TRBJ2-6, with D maybe TRBD1 (5 bases). This CDR3 is 16 amino acids long. V was clipped by 5 bases and J by 3 bases, with 14 bases between them. The CDR3 sequence: CASSPFQGGGANVLTF. The CDR3 DNA sequence: TGTGCCAGCAGTCCATTCCAGGGTGGTGGGGCCAACGTCCTGACTTTC.

This clonotype was seen more than once but under ten times. The rearrangement links TRBV28 to TRBJ2-3, with 9 bases aligning to TRBD2. V gave up 6 bases and J gave up 0 bases; unmatched junction bases: 13. The CDR3 loop spans 18 amino acids. Germline V gene data show CDR1 as MDHEN and CDR2 as SYDVKM. The CDR3 bases are TGTGCCAGCAGGGGAGGCGGGAGGGCCCAGTTGAGCACAGATACGCAGTATTTT. The encoded protein is CASRGGGRAQLSTDTQYF. Using reference TRBV28 and TRBJ2-3 for the parts outside the CDR3, the full variable domain is DVKVTQSSRYLVKRTGEKVFLECVQDMDHENMFWYRQDPGLGLRLIYFSYDVKMKEKGDIPEGYSVSREKKERFSLILESASTNQTSMYLCASRGGGRAQLSTDTQYFGPGTRLTVL.

V gene TRBV9 combines with J gene TRBJ1-3; D gene unclear. Germline V gives CDR1 SGDLS, CDR2 YYNGEE. V gave up 0 bases and J gave up 0 bases, with 10 bases separating them. The CDR3 is 16 amino acids. Written as DNA, the CDR3 is TGTGCCAGCAGCGTAGAGGACTTTTTCTCTGGAAACACCATATATTTT. Amino acids: CASSVEDFFSGNTIYF.

This clonotype was recorded many times. This chain joins TRBV7-9 and TRBJ2-1, with D perhaps matching TRBD2 (6 bases). The germline V gene encodes CDR1 SEHNR and CDR2 FQNEAQ (reference sequence). The ends were cut back, 5 bases at V and 7 bases at J, with 21 bases in the middle. The CDR3 totals 16 residues. The CDR3 protein is CASSPYQSGFKNEQFF. CDR3 in DNA: TGTGCCAGCAGCCCTTATCAAAGCGGGTTTAAGAATGAGCAGTTCTTC. The full variable domain, completed using reference TRBV7-9 and TRBJ2-1, is DTGVSQNPRHKITKRGQNVTFRCDPISEHNRLYWYRQTLGQGPEFLTYFQNEAQLEKSRLLSDRFSAERPKGSFSTLEIQRTEQGDSAMYLCASSPYQSGFKNEQFFGPGTRLTVL.

This chain uses TRBV20-1 with TRBJ1-5; 7 positions agree with TRBD1. Germline CDR1 and CDR2: DFQATT and SNEGSKA (reference sequence). V lost 4 bases, J lost 3 bases, and 3 bases stayed unmatched. The CDR3 is 13 amino acids. CDR3: CSANDRVNQPQHF. In nucleotides, the CDR3 is TGCAGTGCTAATGACAGGGTCAATCAGCCCCAGCATTTT.

The chain is built from TRBV10-3 and TRBJ1-1; D is uncertain. CDR1 ENHRY and CDR2 SYGVKD come from the germline V gene. V lost 0 bases and J 0 bases, leaving 8 bases between the germline ends. The length of the CDR3 is 15 residues. CDR3 amino acids: CAISESMVLNTEAFF. CDR3 DNA: TGTGCCATCAGTGAGTCGATGGTCCTGAACACTGAAGCTTTCTTT.

This chain connects TRBV12-3 or TRBV12-4 to TRBJ2-1, with D tentatively TRBD2 (6 bases). The ends were cut back, 3 bases at V and 2 bases at J, with 11 bases in the middle. CDR3 length: 15 residues. The CDR3 region has the DNA TGTGCCAGCAGTTTTCTCCCGGGAGCCTACAATGAGCAGTTCTTC. It translates to CASSFLPGAYNEQFF.

This clonotype was counted ten times or more. The rearrangement joins TRBV28 to TRBJ2-4; TRBD1 matches at 7 bases. Trimming removed 3 bases from V and 13 bases from J; junction bases left unmatched: 6. The length of the CDR3 is 12 residues. Germline CDR1 is MDHEN and CDR2 is SYDVKM. The CDR3 sequence: CASSLSRGRQYF. CDR3 DNA sequence: TGTGCCAGCAGTTTGTCAAGGGGGCGGCAGTACTTC.

V gene TRBV10-2 combines with J gene TRBJ2-3; no clear D gene. Germline CDR1 and CDR2: WSHSY and SAAADI. V lost 2 bases, J lost 10 bases, and 13 bases lay in between. CDR3 length: 13 amino acids. The CDR3 DNA is TGCGCCAGCAGTGAGGTACGAGAGCGTCCGCAGTATTTT. As protein: CASSEVRERPQYF.

In this sample, this clonotype turned up a few times. The rearrangement joins TRBV2 to TRBJ2-2; D not certain. Trimming pared 7 bases from V and 4 bases from J, leaving 13 bases between. Germline CDR1 is SNHLY and CDR2 is FYNNEI. The CDR3 contains 14 residues. The CDR3 DNA reads as TGTGCCAGCATGACGACGCGAGGCACCGGGGAGCTGTTTTTT. Protein product: CASMTTRGTGELFF.

This clonotype was recorded many times. The genes are TRBV28 and TRBJ2-7; unclear D gene. The germline V and J ends were trimmed by 2 bases and 5 bases, with 13 bases remaining between them. Germline CDR1 reads MDHEN; CDR2 reads SYDVKM. This CDR3 is 14 amino acids long. CDR3 sequence reads: CASSLRTSAHEQYF. For the CDR3, the DNA is TGTGCCAGCAGTTTACGTACGTCGGCCCACGAGCAGTACTTC.

The chain has TRBV29-1 and TRBJ2-7; D call uncertain. The germline V and J ends were trimmed by 1 base and 3 bases, with 16 bases remaining between them. This CDR3 is 15 amino acids long. Germline V gene data show CDR1 as SQVTM and CDR2 as ANQGSEA. The CDR3 region has the DNA TGCAGCGTTGAAGGAAGGACCCGCGATGTCTACGAGCAGTACTTC. It encodes CSVEGRTRDVYEQYF.

This clonotype came up a few times. The chain employs TRBV28 and TRBJ1-5; tentative D call: TRBD1 (6 bases). Germline CDR1 reads MDHEN; CDR2 reads SYDVKM. This CDR3 has 18 residues. V lost 6 bases, J lost 0 bases, and 21 bases lay in between. CDR3 sequence (DNA): TGTGCCAGCAGGCAACGGGTTTGGGGGGCGAGTAGCAATCAGCCCCAGCATTTT. Translated, it gives CASRQRVWGASSNQPQHF.

The chain joins TRBV18 to TRBJ1-1; D call uncertain. V lost 2 bases and J lost 5, with 12 bases in between. The germline CDR1 and CDR2 sequences are KGHSH and LQKENI. This CDR3 spans 14 amino acids. In DNA, the CDR3 is TGTGCCAGCTCACCAAGCCCGCTTGGTACTGAAGCTTTCTTT. This codes for CASSPSPLGTEAFF.

The chain employs TRBV7-2 and TRBJ2-3; weak D call: TRBD2 (5 bases). V shed 5 bases and J shed 4 bases, with 16 bases lying between them. CDR3 length: 15 residues. The germline gives CDR1 SGHTA, CDR2 FQGNSA. CDR3 protein: CASSLSQGSADTQYF. In DNA, the CDR3 is TGTGCCAGCAGCCTAAGCCAAGGGAGCGCAGATACGCAGTATTTT.

The V call is TRBV6-2 or TRBV6-3, the J call TRBJ2-7; 12 bases agree with TRBD2. Losses at the gene ends were 5 bases for V and 5 bases for J; bases not matched to a gene: 4. CDR3 size: 14 residues. CDR1 MNHEY and CDR2 SVGEGT come from the germline V gene. Here the CDR3 DNA reads TGTGCCAGCAGTCGAACTAGCGGGGGGAACGAGCAGTACTTC. Encoded protein: CASSRTSGGNEQYF.

This clonotype was detected ten times or more. CDR3 loop: CASSSVASGTDTQYF. The CDR3 DNA reads as TGTGCCAGCAGTTCCGTAGCGTCTGGCACAGATACGCAGTATTTT. V gene TRBV28 combines with J gene TRBJ2-3; tentatively, D is TRBD2 (5 bases). V was trimmed by 4 bases and J by 1 base, leaving 12 bases between them. The CDR3 runs to 15 residues. The germline V gene encodes CDR1 MDHEN and CDR2 SYDVKM.

This clonotype turned up a few times. The chain recombines TRBV6-5 with TRBJ2-2; 9 bases align to TRBD1. V lost 5 bases, J lost 2 bases, and 3 bases stayed unmatched. The CDR3 consists of 15 residues. The germline V gene encodes CDR1 MNHEY and CDR2 SVGAGI. The CDR3 region has the DNA TGTGCCAGCAGTCTGGACAGGGGCAACACCGGGGAGCTGTTTTTT. It translates to CASSLDRGNTGELFF.

Ten or more counts support this clonotype. The chain couples TRBV5-6 to TRBJ1-1, with D uncertain. Germline-derived CDR1 and CDR2 are SGHDT and YYEEEE. This CDR3 has 14 amino acids. Trimming left V 4 bases short and J 0 bases short, with 10 bases between. CDR3 in amino acids: CASSPTGMNTEAFF. In DNA form, the CDR3 reads TGTGCCAGCAGCCCAACCGGGATGAACACTGAAGCTTTCTTT. Based on the CDR3 plus reference TRBV5-6 and TRBJ1-1, the full variable domain is DAGVTQSPTHLIKTRGQQVTLRCSPKSGHDTVSWYQQALGQGPQFIFQYYEEEERQRGNFPDRFSGHQFPNYSSELNVNALLLGDSALYLCASSPTGMNTEAFFGQGTRLTVV.

The chain recombines TRBV6-9 with TRBJ1-2; the match to TRBD1 covers 7 bases. CDR1 is MNHGY and CDR2 is SVAAGI in the germline V gene. This CDR3 has 15 residues. V was clipped by 2 bases and J by 6 bases; unmatched bases: 9. CDR3 loop: CASSYKGAVPNGYTF. The CDR3 DNA reads as TGTGCCAGCAGTTATAAGGGGGCAGTTCCCAATGGCTACACCTTC.

The V gene is TRBV7-9, the J gene TRBJ1-1; 8 bases map to TRBD1. Germline loops: CDR1 SEHNR, CDR2 FQNEAQ (reference sequence). The CDR3 extends over 13 amino acids. Losses at the gene ends were 5 bases for V and 5 bases for J; bases not matched to a gene: 4. The CDR3, as DNA: TGTGCCAGCAGCGCCAGGGGGCGGACTGAAGCTTTCTTT. Its translation: CASSARGRTEAFF. Based on the CDR3 plus reference TRBV7-9 and TRBJ1-1, the full variable domain is DTGVSQNPRHKITKRGQNVTFRCDPISEHNRLYWYRQTLGQGPEFLTYFQNEAQLEKSRLLSDRFSAERPKGSFSTLEIQRTEQGDSAMYLCASSARGRTEAFFGQGTRLTVV.

The chain carries TRBV28 and TRBJ2-7; a weak D match, TRBD2 (6 bases). The CDR3 runs 13 residues. V lost 5 bases and J 2 bases, leaving 10 bases between the germline ends. Per germline, CDR1 MDHEN and CDR2 SYDVKM. CDR3 sequence (DNA): TGTGCCAGCAGTGGAGGGGCTCCCTACGAGCAGTACTTC. Protein: CASSGGAPYEQYF.

This clonotype was seen repeatedly, ten times or more. This chain uses TRBV7-2 with TRBJ1-2; 11 bases match TRBD1. The length of the CDR3 is 15 residues. J lost 2 bases, V lost 3 bases, and 2 bases had no gene match. Germline CDR1 is SGHTA and CDR2 is FQGNSA. CDR3 sequence (DNA): TGTGCCAGCAGCTTGTGGACAGGGGGCAACTATGGCTACACCTTC. This encodes CASSLWTGGNYGYTF.

This clonotype was seen many times. Here the CDR3 reads CASSSSTVVYEQYF. DNA for the CDR3: TGTGCCAGCAGCTCGTCGACAGTAGTCTACGAGCAGTACTTC. The chain links TRBV7-9 to TRBJ2-7, with D possibly matching TRBD1 (5 bases). CDR3 length: 14 amino acids. V lost 4 bases, J lost 3 bases, and 13 bases lay in between. Germline V gives CDR1 SEHNR, CDR2 FQNEAQ (reference sequence).

This clonotype was counted many times. J is TRBJ2-2 and V is TRBV29-1, with D hard to call. The CDR3 has 15 amino acids. Germline-derived CDR1 and CDR2 are SQVTM and ANQGSEA. V was clipped by 6 bases and J by 2 bases, with 16 bases between them. CDR3 coding DNA: TGCAGCGTCCCTAACCCTTACAGAAACACCGGGGAGCTGTTTTTT. As protein: CSVPNPYRNTGELFF.

This clonotype was picked up many times. V gene TRBV6-1 combines with J gene TRBJ1-1, with 8 nucleotides matching TRBD1. Germline V lookup: CDR1 MNHNS, CDR2 SASEGT. The V segment lost 6 bases and the J segment 7 bases; nucleotides outside the gene matches: 16. This CDR3 spans 16 amino acids. The CDR3 DNA reads as TGTGCCAGCAGGGATTTGGGACAGGTCCCCCGGGTTGAAGCTTTCTTT. Its protein is CASRDLGQVPRVEAFF.